What follows are 4 T cell receptor beta chains derived from one specimen sequenced in a study of T cell repertoires in ileal Crohn's disease. Clones were read by immunoSEQ multiplex PCR, and TCRdb kept only the in-frame ones, dropping some. Of 15,000 or so clones listed, 87% are singletons. The sequencing sample was made of ileal tissue. These receptors originate from an adult with Crohn's disease.

This clone was seen only a few times. This chain joins TRBV4-3 and TRBJ2-2, with TRBD2 identical over 12 bases. Germline assignment: CDR1 LGHNA and CDR2 YSLEER. With V trimmed by 0 bases and J by 3 bases, 8 bases remained unmatched. The CDR3 has 19 amino acids. The CDR3 spells CASSQEWTSGKRYTGELFF. The CDR3 DNA follows: TGCGCCAGCAGCCAAGAGTGGACTAGCGGGAAACGATACACCGGGGAGCTGTTTTTT.

This clone is large. The V call is TRBV27, the J call TRBJ1-1, with 7 bases fitting TRBD1. The V gene end was trimmed by 3 bases and the J gene end by 3 bases; junction bases not matched to a gene: 7. CDR3 size: 15 residues. Germline V CDR1 and CDR2: MNHEY, SMNVEV (reference sequence). CDR3 DNA sequence: TGTGCCAGCAGTTTGCGAGGGGGCGGTTACACTGAAGCTTTCTTT. It yields the protein CASSLRGGGYTEAFF.

J is TRBJ1-2 and V is TRBV5-6; 7 nucleotides line up with TRBD1. Germline values: CDR1 SGHDT, CDR2 YYEEEE. V shed 2 bases and J 4 bases; nucleotides not matched to a gene: 11. The CDR3 totals 16 residues. The CDR3 DNA reads TGTGCCAGCAGCTTACCCCGGGACAGACTTTCCTATGGCTACACCTTC. Its translation is CASSLPRDRLSYGYTF.

V usage is TRBV10-3 and J usage is TRBJ1-6; 8 nucleotides align to TRBD1. The ends lost 2 bases at V and 6 bases at J; junction bases unmatched: 3. CDR3 length: 15 amino acids. The germline gives CDR1 ENHRY, CDR2 SYGVKD. This CDR3 reads CAISEAGTGNSPLHF. Written as DNA, the CDR3 is TGTGCCATCAGTGAGGCCGGGACAGGTAATTCACCCCTCCACTTT.